One sample yielded the 20 T cell receptor beta chains listed below, sequenced in a study of T cell responses to AZD1222 COVID-19 vaccine. Clones were read by immunoSEQ multiplex PCR, and TCRdb kept only the in-frame ones, dropping some. The table lists 55,000 to 65,000 clones, about three quarters of them singletons. The sample here was peripheral blood, taken 28 days after the second AZD1222 dose. These receptor sequences come from an adult who received the AZD1222 COVID-19 vaccine.

V gene TRBV6-1 combines with J gene TRBJ1-2, with D possibly TRBD1 on 6 matching bases. The CDR3 is made up of 13 amino acids. Per germline, CDR1 MNHNS and CDR2 SASEGT. The V end lost 6 bases, the J end lost 8 bases, and 16 bases lay between the germline ends. The CDR3 nucleotides read TGTGCCAGCAGCTGGAACAGGGAGGGCGGCTACACCTTC. This encodes CASSWNREGGYTF.

This CDR3 reads CASSLQGGGYEQYF. The CDR3 DNA reads TGCGCCAGCAGCTTACAGGGAGGAGGCTACGAGCAGTACTTC. V usage is TRBV5-1 and J usage is TRBJ2-7; D is perhaps TRBD1 or TRBD2 (6 bases each). Germline values: CDR1 SGHRS, CDR2 YFSETQ. The length of the CDR3 is 14 residues. V lost 2 bases, J lost 3 bases, and 12 bases lay in between.

The V gene is TRBV30, the J gene TRBJ1-5; D unclear. CDR3 length: 14 residues. V lost 5 bases and J 0 bases, leaving 11 bases between the germline ends. From germline, CDR1 is GTSNPN and CDR2 SVGIG (reference sequence). The CDR3 DNA follows: TGTGCCTGGGGTGGACGGAATAGCAATCAGCCCCAGCATTTT. It codes for CAWGGRNSNQPQHF.

The sample holds a few counts of this clone. This chain connects TRBV7-6 to TRBJ1-2; the D gene is possibly TRBD1 (6 bases). Germline-derived CDR1 and CDR2 are SGHVS and FNYEAQ. The CDR3 runs to 11 residues. V was clipped by 11 bases and J by 4 bases, with 11 bases between them. CDR3 sequence reads: CAALGAYGYTF. For the CDR3, the DNA is TGTGCCGCATTGGGGGCCTATGGCTACACCTTC.

Only a few counts were recorded for this clone. This chain links TRBV28 with TRBJ2-2, with TRBD2 as a possible D gene (6 bases). The germline CDR1 and CDR2 sequences are MDHEN and SYDVKM. Trimming left V 3 bases short and J 0 bases short, with 11 bases between. This CDR3 contains 16 residues. DNA for the CDR3: TGTGCCAGCAGTTTTTCAACGGGGGCGAACACCGGGGAGCTGTTTTTT. It specifies CASSFSTGANTGELFF.

V and J are TRBV28 and TRBJ1-6, with a tentative D call TRBD1 (5 bases). This CDR3 is 14 amino acids long. The germline V and J ends were trimmed by 10 bases and 13 bases, with 23 bases remaining between them. From germline, CDR1 is MDHEN and CDR2 SYDVKM. The CDR3 DNA sequence: TGTGCCACCAAGTCGGGGCTTAGGGGTAAGCCCCTCCACTTT. This translates into CATKSGLRGKPLHF.

This sequence joins TRBV21-1 and TRBJ2-7. TRBV21-1 constitutes a pseudogene. This CDR3 contains 12 residues. CDR3 sequence reads: CASSFWGYEQYF. DNA for the CDR3: TGTGCCAGCAGCTTTTGGGGTTACGAGCAGTACTTC.

The chain carries TRBV19 and TRBJ1-5, with no clear D. This CDR3 has 14 amino acids. Germline lookup yields CDR1 LNHDA and CDR2 SQIVND (reference sequence). The V end was cut by 7 bases, the J end by 4 bases, with 14 bases between. CDR3 nucleotides: TGTGCCAGTACCCCGGGCAGAGATAATCAGCCCCAGCATTTT. It translates to CASTPGRDNQPQHF.

The chain joins TRBV7-2 to TRBJ2-3, with unresolved D. CDR3 length equals 15 residues. Between the trimmed V and J ends, which lost 5 bases and 2 bases, there was a span of 14 bases. From germline, CDR1 is SGHTA and CDR2 FQGNSA. CDR3 bases: TGTGCCAGCAGCCGCGTGTCAGCCTTCACAGATACGCAGTATTTT. Protein: CASSRVSAFTDTQYF.

The chain is built from TRBV5-8 and TRBJ1-2; TRBD1 matches 7 bases. The CDR3 has 14 amino acids. Germline loops: CDR1 SGHTS, CDR2 YDEGEE. The ends lost 4 bases at V and 7 bases at J; junction bases unmatched: 10. The CDR3 nucleotides are TGTGCCAGCAGCCCCTACGGACAGGAAAGTGGCTACACCTTC. Its translation: CASSPYGQESGYTF.

V is TRBV5-6 and J is TRBJ2-1, with D perhaps TRBD2 (5 bases). The CDR3 runs 16 residues. Germline-derived CDR1 and CDR2 are SGHDT and YYEEEE. V was pared by 4 bases and J by 0 bases, with 14 bases between. The CDR3 spells CASSEGLQSSYNEQFF. In nucleotides, the CDR3 is TGTGCCAGCAGCGAAGGACTGCAAAGCTCCTACAATGAGCAGTTCTTC. Drawing the rest from reference TRBV5-6 and TRBJ2-1, the complete variable domain is DAGVTQSPTHLIKTRGQQVTLRCSPKSGHDTVSWYQQALGQGPQFIFQYYEEEERQRGNFPDRFSGHQFPNYSSELNVNALLLGDSALYLCASSEGLQSSYNEQFFGPGTRLTVL.

A single count supports this clone. The rearrangement uses TRBV6-5 and TRBJ2-7, with unresolved D. CDR3 length equals 10 residues. Germline assignment: CDR1 MNHEY and CDR2 SVGAGI. V lost 8 bases and J lost 4, with 6 bases in between. CDR3 amino acids: CASPWYEQYF. CDR3 coding DNA: TGTGCCAGCCCGTGGTACGAGCAGTACTTC.

The rearrangement links TRBV19 to TRBJ1-1, with 7 nucleotides matching TRBD1. The V gene's germline CDR1 is LNHDA and CDR2 SQIVND (reference sequence). There are 13 residues in the CDR3. The J segment lost 5 bases and the V segment lost 7 bases, leaving 7 bases of the junction unmatched. The DNA of the CDR3 is TGTGCCAGTACCATGACAGGGAGGACTGAAGCTTTCTTT. This encodes CASTMTGRTEAFF.

The chain uses TRBV4-2 and TRBJ1-1, with a tentative D call TRBD1 (5 bases). V lost 1 base to trimming and J lost 8 bases, with 20 bases between them. The length of the CDR3 is 16 residues. Germline V gene data show CDR1 as LGHNA and CDR2 as YNFKEQ. The CDR3, as DNA: TGTGCCAGCAGCCAAGGGATCGGGGCGGGCCCCCTCGAAGCTTTCTTT. This translates into CASSQGIGAGPLEAFF.

The chain carries TRBV2 and TRBJ2-2; maybe TRBD1 (7 bases). The CDR3 has 15 residues. Trimming pared 7 bases from V and 0 bases from J, leaving 12 bases between. Germline loops: CDR1 SNHLY, CDR2 FYNNEI. The CDR3 DNA sequence: TGTGCCAGCAAGGGAGGACAGGCGAACACCGGGGAGCTGTTTTTT. Protein sequence: CASKGGQANTGELFF.

CDR3 DNA sequence: TGTGCCAGCAGATTACAGGGGGGCACTGAAGCTTTCTTT. As protein: CASRLQGGTEAFF. V usage is TRBV2 and J usage is TRBJ1-1; 8 bases are shared with TRBD1. This CDR3 region has 13 residues. The germline gives CDR1 SNHLY, CDR2 FYNNEI. V gave up 6 bases and J gave up 4 bases; unmatched junction bases: 4.

This clone was seen a single time. This rearrangement joins TRBV3-1 (or the pseudogene TRBV3-2) to TRBJ2-7; the match to TRBD2 covers 7 bases. Trimming at V came to 4 bases and at J to 6 bases, leaving 12 bases not matched to a gene. The CDR3 runs 15 residues. Germline CDR1 and CDR2: LGHDT and YNNKEL (reference sequence). The CDR3 sequence is CASSPQSGRGTEQYF. CDR3 DNA sequence: TGTGCCAGCAGCCCACAATCGGGGAGGGGTACCGAGCAGTACTTC.

The gene calls are TRBV7-9 and TRBJ1-2; weak D call: TRBD1 (5 bases). This CDR3 has 14 amino acids. V gave up 7 bases and J gave up 3 bases, with 15 bases separating them. Germline V lookup: CDR1 SEHNR, CDR2 FQNEAQ (reference sequence). The CDR3 here is CASTPYGADYGYTF. CDR3 nucleotide sequence: TGTGCCAGCACCCCCTACGGGGCTGACTATGGCTACACCTTC.

The V and J genes are TRBV25-1 and TRBJ2-1; TRBD1 aligns across 9 bases. The CDR3 has 14 residues. Looked up from germline, CDR1 is MGHDK and CDR2 is SYGVNS. The V gene end was trimmed by 7 bases and the J gene end by 6 bases; junction bases not matched to a gene: 7. The CDR3 DNA follows: TGTGCCAGCACCGGGACAGGGTTCCCCAATGAGCAGTTCTTC. Translated, it gives CASTGTGFPNEQFF.

V is TRBV18 and J is TRBJ2-5; 7 bases are shared with TRBD1. This CDR3 has 15 residues. The trim removed 3 bases at V and 3 bases at J, leaving 7 bases unmatched. CDR1 and CDR2 (germline): KGHSH, LQKENI. In DNA, the CDR3 is TGTGCCAGCTCACCCCGGACGACAGGGAAAGAGACCCAGTACTTC. Protein sequence: CASSPRTTGKETQYF.